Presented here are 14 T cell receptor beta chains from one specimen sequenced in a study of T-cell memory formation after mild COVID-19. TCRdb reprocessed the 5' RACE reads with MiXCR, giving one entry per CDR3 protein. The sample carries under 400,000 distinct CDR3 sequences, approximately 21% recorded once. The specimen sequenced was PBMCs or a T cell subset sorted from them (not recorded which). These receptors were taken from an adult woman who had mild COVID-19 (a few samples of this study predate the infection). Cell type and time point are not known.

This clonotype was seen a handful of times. CDR3 nucleotides: TGTGCCAGCAGCCCGGGACTAGCGGGAGGTACCGAGCAGTACTTC. Translated: CASSPGLAGGTEQYF. The V and J genes are TRBV7-3 and TRBJ2-7; 15 bases are shared with TRBD2. Germline trimming cut 5 bases from V and 6 bases from J; bases unmatched to any gene: 5. CDR3 size: 15 residues. The germline V gene encodes CDR1 SGHTA and CDR2 FQGTGA.

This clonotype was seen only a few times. The CDR3 here is CASTSGIDNEQFF. CDR3 nucleotide sequence: TGTGCCAGTACTAGCGGCATCGACAATGAGCAGTTCTTC. The chain links TRBV12-3 or TRBV12-4 to TRBJ2-1; 8 bases fit TRBD2. This CDR3 comprises 13 residues. The J segment lost 5 bases and the V segment lost 9 bases, leaving 6 bases of the junction unmatched.

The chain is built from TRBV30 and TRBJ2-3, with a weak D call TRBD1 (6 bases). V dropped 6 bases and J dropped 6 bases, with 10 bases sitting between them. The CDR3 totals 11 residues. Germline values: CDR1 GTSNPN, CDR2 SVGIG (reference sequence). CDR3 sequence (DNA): TGTGCCTGCAGCCAGGGGGATACGCAGTATTTT. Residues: CACSQGDTQYF. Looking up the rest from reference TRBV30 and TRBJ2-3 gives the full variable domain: SQTIHQWPATLVQPVGSPLSLECTVEGTSNPNLYWYRQAAGRGLQLLFYSVGIGQISSEVPQNLSASRPQDRQFILSSKKLLLSDSGFYLCACSQGDTQYFGPGTRLTVL.

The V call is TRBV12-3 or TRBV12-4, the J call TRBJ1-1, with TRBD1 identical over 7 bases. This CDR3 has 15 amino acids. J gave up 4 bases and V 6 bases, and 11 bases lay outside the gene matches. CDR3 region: CASSPHRGGGTEAFF. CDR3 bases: TGTGCCAGCAGCCCCCACAGGGGAGGAGGCACTGAAGCTTTCTTT.

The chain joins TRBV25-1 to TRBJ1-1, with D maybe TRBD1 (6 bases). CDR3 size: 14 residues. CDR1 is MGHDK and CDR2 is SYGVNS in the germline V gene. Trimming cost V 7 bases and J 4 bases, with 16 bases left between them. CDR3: CASIETGAGTEAFF. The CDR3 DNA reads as TGTGCCAGCATCGAGACGGGGGCTGGCACTGAAGCTTTCTTT.

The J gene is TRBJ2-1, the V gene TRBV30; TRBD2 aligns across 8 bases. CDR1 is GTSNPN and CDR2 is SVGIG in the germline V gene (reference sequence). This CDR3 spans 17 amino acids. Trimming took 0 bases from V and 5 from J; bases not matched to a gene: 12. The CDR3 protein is CAWSVEFAGGLDNEQFF. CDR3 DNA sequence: TGTGCCTGGAGTGTAGAGTTTGCGGGAGGACTTGACAATGAGCAGTTCTTC.

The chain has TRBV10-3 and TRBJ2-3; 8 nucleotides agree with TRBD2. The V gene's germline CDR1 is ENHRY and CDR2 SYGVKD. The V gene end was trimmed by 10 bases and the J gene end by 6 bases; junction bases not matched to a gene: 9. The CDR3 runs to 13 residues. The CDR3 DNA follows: TGTGCCACGGCTTTAGCGGGATCGGATACGCAGTATTTT. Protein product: CATALAGSDTQYF.

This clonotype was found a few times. The CDR3 sequence is CASSQAQGFSTEAFF. In DNA form, the CDR3 reads TGTGCCAGCAGCCAAGCACAGGGTTTTTCCACTGAAGCTTTCTTT. The J gene is TRBJ1-1, the V gene TRBV4-2, with TRBD1 as a possible D gene (6 bases). This CDR3 contains 15 residues. Germline values: CDR1 LGHNA, CDR2 YNFKEQ. With 1 base removed from V and 4 bases from J, the gap between germline ends came to 13 bases.

The CDR3 is CASSLAGGEGGYTF. Written as DNA, the CDR3 is TGTGCCAGCAGTTTAGCCGGAGGGGAGGGCGGCTACACCTTC. V is TRBV12-3 or TRBV12-4 and J is TRBJ1-2, with D perhaps TRBD1 (5 bases). This CDR3 is 14 amino acids long. V was shortened by 0 bases and J by 8 bases, with 13 bases between the two germline ends.

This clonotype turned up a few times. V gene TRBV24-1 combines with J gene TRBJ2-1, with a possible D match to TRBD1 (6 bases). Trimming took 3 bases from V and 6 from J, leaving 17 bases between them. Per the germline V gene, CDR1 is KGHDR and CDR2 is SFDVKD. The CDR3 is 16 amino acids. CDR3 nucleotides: TGTGCCACCAGTGATGACGGACAGAACCTAAGCAATGAGCAGTTCTTC. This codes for CATSDDGQNLSNEQFF.

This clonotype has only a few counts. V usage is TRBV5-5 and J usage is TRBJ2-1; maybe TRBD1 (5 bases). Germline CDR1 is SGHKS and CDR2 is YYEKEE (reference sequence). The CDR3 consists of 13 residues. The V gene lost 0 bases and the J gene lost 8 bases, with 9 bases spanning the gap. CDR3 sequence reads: CASSLAGYHEQFF. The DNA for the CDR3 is TGTGCCAGCAGCTTGGCAGGGTATCATGAGCAGTTCTTC.

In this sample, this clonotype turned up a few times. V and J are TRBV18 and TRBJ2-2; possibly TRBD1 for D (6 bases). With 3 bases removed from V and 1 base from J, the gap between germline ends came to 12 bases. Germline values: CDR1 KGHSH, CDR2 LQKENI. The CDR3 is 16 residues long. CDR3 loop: CASSPPGHWNTGELFF. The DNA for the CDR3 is TGTGCCAGCTCACCCCCGGGACATTGGAACACCGGGGAGCTGTTTTTT.

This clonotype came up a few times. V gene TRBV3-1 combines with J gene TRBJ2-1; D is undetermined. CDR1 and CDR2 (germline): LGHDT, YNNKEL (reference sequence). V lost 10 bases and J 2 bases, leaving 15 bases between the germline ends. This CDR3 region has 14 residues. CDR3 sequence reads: CANRRFGPYNEQFF. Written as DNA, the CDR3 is TGTGCCAACCGGCGTTTTGGCCCCTACAATGAGCAGTTCTTC.

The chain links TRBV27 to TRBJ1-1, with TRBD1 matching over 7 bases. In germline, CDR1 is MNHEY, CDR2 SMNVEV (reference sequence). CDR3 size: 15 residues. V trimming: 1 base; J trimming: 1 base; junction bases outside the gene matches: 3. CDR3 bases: TGTGCCAGCAGTTTATGGAGGGGGCAGAACACTGAAGCTTTCTTT. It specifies CASSLWRGQNTEAFF.